This TCR beta chain was obtained from a study of T cell responses to AZD1222 COVID-19 vaccine. For the study at large: Analyses pooled second doses at about 4 or about 12 weeks.

In the case of this clone: The antigen remains undetermined.

Measured with immunoSEQ multiplex PCR; TCRdb has only the in-frame clones, and not every one. The sample lists 100,000 to 150,000 clones, roughly 88% seen once, with roughly 5.4% in the top ten. Study results and limitations: Baseline seropositivity characterized only a handful of AZD1222 recipients. Regions 160-218 and 743-854 dominated among vaccine-associated CD4 TCRs spanning spike.

Germline V gene sequence: CDR1 LGHNA, CDR2 YSLEER. The CDR3 is 15 amino acids. The ends were cut back, 5 bases at V and 3 bases at J, with 16 bases in the middle. The sequence was collected from an adult in good health. This chain uses TRBV4-3 with TRBJ1-1, with D unclear. The specimen comprised peripheral blood, sampled on day 0 of AZD1222 vaccination. CDR3 region: CASSVDTAGDTEAFF. DNA for the CDR3: TGCGCCAGCAGCGTAGACACCGCCGGGGACACTGAAGCTTTCTTT.